These T cell receptor beta chains were read from a single sample in a study of tumor-infiltrating lymphocytes in localized non-small cell lung cancer. Clones were sequenced by immunoSEQ multiplex PCR, and TCRdb holds only the in-frame ones, with some missing. The table lists tens of thousands of clones, 55% to 75% of them singletons. Sequencing was performed on lung tumor tissue. These receptors were collected from a human donor with non-small cell lung cancer. Both conserved end residues are part of each CDR3. Each record gives: CDR3 DNA, CDR3 protein, V gene, D gene, clone size, J gene. D genes are given only for firm matches. Only some rows state a clone size, as once, few, many or a class for expanded clones.

TGTGCCAGCTCCAGGGCAGGGAACTATGGCTACACCTTC	CASSRAGNYGYTF	TRBV6-1	NA	NA	TRBJ1-2
TGTGCCAGCATGGACGGCCCCTACAATGAGCAGTTCTTC	CASMDGPYNEQFF	TRBV28	NA	NA	TRBJ2-1
TGTGCCAGCCGAAAAAGCTCTGGAAACACCATATATTTT	CASRKSSGNTIYF	TRBV7-9	NA	NA	TRBJ1-3
TGCAGCGTTGAAGGGTGGGCTAGCGGGAACTACAATGAGCAGTTCTTC	CSVEGWASGNYNEQFF	TRBV29-1	TRBD2	NA	TRBJ2-1
TGTGCCAGCAGTGGAGGACAGGTCTTCGGAAACGAGCAGTACTTC	CASSGGQVFGNEQYF	TRBV2	TRBD1	once	TRBJ2-7
TGCGCCAGCAGCTCCTACAGGGATGACAATCAGCCCCAGCATTTT	CASSSYRDDNQPQHF	TRBV4-1	NA	few	TRBJ1-5
TGTGCCATCAGTGATTACACAGGGGGCAGGTACGAGCAGTACTTC	CAISDYTGGRYEQYF	TRBV10-3	TRBD1	NA	TRBJ2-7
TGTGCCAGCAGTCCTATAACAGGGTATGGCTACACCTTC	CASSPITGYGYTF	TRBV6-1	NA	NA	TRBJ1-2
TGTGCCAGCAGTCTGCACGAGCAGTACTTC	CASSLHEQYF	TRBV6-1	NA	NA	TRBJ2-7
TGCAGTGCGGGGAGAGGCTATGGCTACACCTTC	CSAGRGYGYTF	TRBV20-1	NA	NA	TRBJ1-2
TGTGCCAGCAGTGTGGGATCGGCCTACGAGCAGTACTTC	CASSVGSAYEQYF	TRBV6-1	NA	NA	TRBJ2-7
TGTGCCAGCTCAGGTCCACGGACTAGCGGGAGAGGTGATACGCAGTATTTT	CASSGPRTSGRGDTQYF	TRBV18	TRBD2	once	TRBJ2-3
TGCGCCAGCAGTCGGGGTGGAGACTATGGCTACACCTTC	CASSRGGDYGYTF	TRBV10-2	NA	few	TRBJ1-2
TGCAGTGCTAGCAAATACAATGAGCAGTTCTTC	CSASKYNEQFF	TRBV20-1	NA	NA	TRBJ2-1
TGTGCCAGCAGTCCGAACAGGGGCCAGGACACTGAAGCTTTCTTT	CASSPNRGQDTEAFF	TRBV27	TRBD1	NA	TRBJ1-1
TGTGCCAGTAGTGGGGAGACTAGCGGGTCCTACGAGCAGTACTTC	CASSGETSGSYEQYF	TRBV19	TRBD2	NA	TRBJ2-7
TGTGCCAGCAGTTTACCCCGGGGGGACATTCAGTACTTC	CASSLPRGDIQYF	TRBV28	TRBD2	NA	TRBJ2-4
TGTGCCTCCTCGGAACTCTACGAGCAGTACTTC	CASSELYEQYF	TRBV10-3	NA	NA	TRBJ2-7
TGTGCCAGCAGCGCCCGACAGGGATCCCTCGAGCAGTACTTC	CASSARQGSLEQYF	TRBV7-3	TRBD1	NA	TRBJ2-7
TGTGCCAGCTCACCCCAACCCAGGACACTCGACACTGAAGCTTTCTTT	CASSPQPRTLDTEAFF	TRBV18	NA	NA	TRBJ1-1
TGTGCCAGCAGCCTCGGGGTTCGGAGGTCCACAGATACGCAGTATTTT	CASSLGVRRSTDTQYF	TRBV9	NA	NA	TRBJ2-3
TGTGCCAGCAGCGGCAACAGGGATGGGAACTATGGCTACACCTTC	CASSGNRDGNYGYTF	TRBV14	NA	NA	TRBJ1-2
TGCGCCAGCAGCCAACGAACGGGACAGGGGAACACTGAAGCTTTCTTT	CASSQRTGQGNTEAFF	TRBV4-3	TRBD1	NA	TRBJ1-1
TGTGCCAGCAGCTTAACACAGGGGGAAGAGACCCAGTACTTC	CASSLTQGEETQYF	TRBV7-9	TRBD1	large	TRBJ2-5
TGTGCCAGCAACAAAGAGGGGACCCAGTACTTC	CASNKEGTQYF	TRBV28	NA	NA	TRBJ2-5
TGTGCCAGCAGCCCAGGGGCGATCCTGAACACTGAAGCTTTCTTT	CASSPGAILNTEAFF	TRBV11-2	NA	NA	TRBJ1-1
TGTGCCAGCAGCTTGGCCGGACAGGGGGGCTACGAGCAGTACTTC	CASSLAGQGGYEQYF	TRBV5-4	TRBD1	NA	TRBJ2-7
TGTGCCAGCTCACCGGGAGCAGGCTACGAGCAGTACTTC	CASSPGAGYEQYF	TRBV18	NA	once	TRBJ2-7
TGTGCCAGCAGCTTAGTCCTAAACACCGGGGAGCTGTTTTTT	CASSLVLNTGELFF	TRBV7-7	NA	few	TRBJ2-2
TGTGCCAGCAGCTTGTCGAGGCAGAACTATGGCTACACCTTC	CASSLSRQNYGYTF	TRBV11-2	NA	NA	TRBJ1-2
TGTGCCAGCAGTTTGGTACAGGGAGCTAACTATGGCTACACCTTC	CASSLVQGANYGYTF	TRBV28	NA	many	TRBJ1-2
TGTGCCAGCAGCCTGGGACGGACTAGCTCCTACGAGCAGTACTTC	CASSLGRTSSYEQYF	TRBV7-8	TRBD2	NA	TRBJ2-7
TGTGCCAGCAGCCGACAGACTAACTATGGCTACACCTTC	CASSRQTNYGYTF	TRBV5-8	NA	once	TRBJ1-2
TGTGCCAGCTCCTCCGGATTCTACGAGCAGTACTTC	CASSSGFYEQYF	TRBV18	NA	NA	TRBJ2-7
TGCAGCGTTGGTGGGTCCAGATATGGCTACACCTTC	CSVGGSRYGYTF	TRBV29-1	NA	NA	TRBJ1-2
TGCAGTGCTAGAGCCACGGATGAGCAGTTCTTC	CSARATDEQFF	TRBV20-1	NA	once	TRBJ2-1
TGTGCCAGCAGTGAACAGGGGACTCCCTACGAGCAGTACTTC	CASSEQGTPYEQYF	TRBV25-1	NA	NA	TRBJ2-7
TGTGCCAGTAGGGGGACCGAGAAATTCTCTGGAAACACCATATATTTT	CASRGTEKFSGNTIYF	TRBV19	NA	NA	TRBJ1-3
TGTGCCAGCGCAACAGGACCAACTAATGAAAAACTGTTTTTT	CASATGPTNEKLFF	TRBV5-6	NA	NA	TRBJ1-4
TGCGCCAGCAGCTTGGAGTGGAGAGCAAAGCAGTACTTC	CASSLEWRAKQYF	TRBV5-1	NA	NA	TRBJ2-7
TGTGCCATCAGTGAGTCAGGGGGGTACGGCTACACCTTC	CAISESGGYGYTF	TRBV10-3	NA	once	TRBJ1-2
TGTGCCAGCAGTCCCCAAGCGGGAGGGATGGGTGAGCAGTTCTTC	CASSPQAGGMGEQFF	TRBV27	TRBD2	NA	TRBJ2-1
TGTGCCTGGGGGAGGGGCACTGAAGCTTTCTTT	CAWGRGTEAFF	TRBV30	NA	medium-sized	TRBJ1-1
TGTGCCAGCAGTGAACTCCAAGATCAGCCCCAGCATTTT	CASSELQDQPQHF	TRBV6-1	NA	NA	TRBJ1-5
TGTGCCAGCATAGGGATCGGCTACGAGCAGTACTTC	CASIGIGYEQYF	TRBV2	NA	NA	TRBJ2-7
TGTGCCAGCAGTCTCCGGGTCAACAGGGGCACAGATACGCAGTATTTT	CASSLRVNRGTDTQYF	TRBV27	NA	NA	TRBJ2-3
TGTGCCAGCTCAACCCTTAGCGGGAGACCCGCCTACGAGCAGTACTTC	CASSTLSGRPAYEQYF	TRBV18	TRBD2	few	TRBJ2-7
TGTGCCAGCAGCTTAGTGCCGACAGGAATCTCTGGGGCCAACGTCCTGACTTTC	CASSLVPTGISGANVLTF	TRBV7-6	NA	NA	TRBJ2-6
TGTGCCAGCCAACGAAGGGGAAATCAGCCCCAGCATTTT	CASQRRGNQPQHF	TRBV28	NA	hyperexpanded	TRBJ1-5
TGCGCCAGCAGCTTGGGACAGACACTAGCCAAAAACATTCAGTACTTC	CASSLGQTLAKNIQYF	TRBV5-1	NA	NA	TRBJ2-4
TGTGCCAGCAGTGAATACACAGCGCTAATGAGTAACATTCAGTACTTC	CASSEYTALMSNIQYF	TRBV25-1	NA	NA	TRBJ2-4
TGTGCCAGCAGAGCCAATGGACAGGGGGCAAGTGAGCCCCAGCATTTT	CASRANGQGASEPQHF	TRBV5-6	TRBD1	large	TRBJ1-5
TGTGCCAGCAGCCAAGTCGCAGGCGATCTGGCCGGGGAGCTGTTTTTT	CASSQVAGDLAGELFF	TRBV4-2	NA	NA	TRBJ2-2